Shown below are 16 T cell receptor beta chains from a single sample sequenced in a study of shared clonotypes between healthy human individuals. Assay: immunoSEQ multiplex PCR; the TCRdb copy retains only in-frame clones and omits some. The data contain roughly 2 million clones, 85% to 95% of them singletons. Sequencing used naive CD4+ T cells sorted from blood. Subset in this sample: CD45RA+ positively selected. Receptor source: a man younger than 30 in good health.

V gene TRBV5-5 combines with J gene TRBJ2-7; D gene uncertain. CDR1 and CDR2 from the germline V gene are SGHKS and YYEKEE (reference sequence). Between the trimmed V and J ends, which lost 0 bases and 4 bases, there was a span of 11 bases. The CDR3 runs to 14 residues. CDR3 sequence: CASSLALGIYEQYF. The CDR3 bases are TGTGCCAGCAGCTTGGCCCTGGGGATTTACGAGCAGTACTTC.

This chain links TRBV7-2 with TRBJ2-2; 7 nucleotides line up with TRBD2. Trimming removed 5 bases from V and 4 bases from J; junction bases left unmatched: 10. This CDR3 comprises 16 residues. Germline values: CDR1 SGHTA, CDR2 FQGNSA. The CDR3 nucleotides read TGTGCCAGCAGCCAAACGTTAGCGGGCCCCACCGGGGAGCTGTTTTTT. This sequence encodes CASSQTLAGPTGELFF.

The CDR3: CASSPRSYQETQYF. DNA of the CDR3: TGTGCCAGCAGCCCACGGTCGTACCAAGAGACCCAGTACTTC. This chain links TRBV6-6 with TRBJ2-5; D gene unclear. This CDR3 has 14 amino acids. The V end lost 6 bases, the J end lost 0 bases, and 11 bases lay between the germline ends. Germline CDR1 and CDR2: MNHNY and SVGAGI (reference sequence).

This clone was recorded once. V usage is TRBV10-2 and J usage is TRBJ2-5, with a possible D match to TRBD2 (5 bases). Between the trimmed V and J ends, which lost 0 bases and 4 bases, there was a span of 12 bases. This CDR3 has 15 amino acids. Germline assignment: CDR1 WSHSY and CDR2 SAAADI. The CDR3 is CASSESGQRGETQYF. The CDR3 coding sequence is TGCGCCAGCAGTGAGTCGGGTCAACGGGGAGAGACCCAGTACTTC.

V and J are TRBV10-1 and TRBJ2-3; TRBD2 agrees at 9 bases. The CDR3 has 17 residues. The germline CDR1 and CDR2 sequences are WNHNN and SYGVQD (reference sequence). Trimming took 4 bases from V and 0 from J; bases not matched to a gene: 8. Here the CDR3 DNA reads TGCGCCAGCAGTGGTGGTAGCGGGAGTCTTAGCACAGATACGCAGTATTTT. This sequence encodes CASSGGSGSLSTDTQYF.

The chain carries TRBV7-9 and TRBJ1-6, with 10 positions matching TRBD1. Trimming removed 5 bases from V and 11 bases from J; junction bases left unmatched: 9. This CDR3 has 15 amino acids. From germline, CDR1 is SEHNR and CDR2 FQNEAQ (reference sequence). CDR3 sequence (DNA): TGTGCCAGCAGCGCCCCGACAGGGGGCGTGACACCCCTCCACTTT. This gives the protein CASSAPTGGVTPLHF.

V gene TRBV11-2 combines with J gene TRBJ1-2, with 7 nucleotides matching TRBD1. The CDR3 has 13 residues. The germline gives CDR1 SGHAT, CDR2 FQNNGV. Losses at the gene ends were 2 bases for V and 4 bases for J; bases not matched to a gene: 1. The DNA of the CDR3 is TGTGCCAGCAGCTTATCAGGGGGCTATGGCTACACCTTC. Translated, it gives CASSLSGGYGYTF.

The V and J genes are TRBV19 and TRBJ1-2; 9 bases line up with TRBD1. Per germline, CDR1 LNHDA and CDR2 SQIVND (reference sequence). The CDR3 has 15 amino acids. V dropped 4 bases and J dropped 6; count of bases not matched to a gene: 9. CDR3 sequence: CASSTGTGNVNGYTF. In DNA, the CDR3 is TGTGCCAGTAGTACCGGGACAGGGAACGTCAATGGCTACACCTTC.

This rearrangement joins TRBV30 to TRBJ2-7; 8 bases align to TRBD2. This CDR3 is 14 amino acids long. Germline V gene lookup returns CDR1 GTSNPN and CDR2 SVGIG (reference sequence). V was pared by 3 bases and J by 2 bases, with 6 bases of the junction left unmatched. CDR3 region: CAWRSSGKAYEQYF. The CDR3 DNA reads as TGTGCCTGGAGGAGTAGCGGGAAGGCCTACGAGCAGTACTTC. Combining the CDR3 with reference TRBV30 and TRBJ2-7 gives the whole variable domain SQTIHQWPATLVQPVGSPLSLECTVEGTSNPNLYWYRQAAGRGLQLLFYSVGIGQISSEVPQNLSASRPQDRQFILSSKKLLLSDSGFYLCAWRSSGKAYEQYFGPGTRLTVT.

The V gene is TRBV6-1, the J gene TRBJ1-1, with TRBD1 as a possible D gene (5 bases). This CDR3 is 12 amino acids long. The germline V gene has CDR1 MNHNS and CDR2 SASEGT. Trimming left V 6 bases short and J 5 bases short, with 10 bases between. The CDR3 nucleotides are TGTGCCAGCAGGGCAGGGAGAACTGAAGCTTTCTTT. Translating gives CASRAGRTEAFF.

This chain connects TRBV2 to TRBJ2-7; tentatively, D is TRBD1 (5 bases). The length of the CDR3 is 14 residues. Germline CDR1 reads SNHLY; CDR2 reads FYNNEI. Trimming cost V 4 bases and J 3 bases, with 13 bases left between them. CDR3: CASSARRGYYEQYF. DNA of the CDR3: TGTGCCAGCAGTGCACGTAGGGGATACTACGAGCAGTACTTC.

The chain combines TRBV11-2 with TRBJ2-7, with D possibly being TRBD1 (7 bases). Germline CDR1 and CDR2: SGHAT and FQNNGV. Trimming left V 3 bases short and J 5 bases short, with 17 bases between. The CDR3 totals 15 residues. The CDR3 DNA follows: TGTGCCAGCAGCTTGGGGCGCGGAGGGGGCGACGAGCAGTACTTC. This encodes CASSLGRGGGDEQYF.

The chain links TRBV11-2 to TRBJ2-7; the D call may be TRBD1 or TRBD2 (5 bases each). The CDR3 runs 16 residues. Trimming took 1 base from V and 0 from J, leaving 13 bases between them. Per germline, CDR1 SGHAT and CDR2 FQNNGV. Written as DNA, the CDR3 is TGTGCCAGCAGCTTAGGAGGGGAGCTTAGCTCCTACGAGCAGTACTTC. Its translation is CASSLGGELSSYEQYF. Based on the CDR3 plus reference TRBV11-2 and TRBJ2-7, the full variable domain is EAGVAQSPRYKIIEKRQSVAFWCNPISGHATLYWYQQILGQGPKLLIQFQNNGVVDDSQLPKDRFSAERLKGVDSTLKIQPAKLEDSAVYLCASSLGGELSSYEQYFGPGTRLTVT.

This chain connects TRBV5-8 to TRBJ1-2; 8 bases match TRBD1. Per germline, CDR1 SGHTS and CDR2 YDEGEE. Unmatched junction bases numbered 11, after V lost 3 bases and J lost 13 bases. The CDR3 is 13 amino acids. Here the CDR3 reads CASSYVGQGETTF. DNA for the CDR3: TGTGCCAGCAGCTATGTCGGACAGGGTGAGACCACCTTC.

The chain combines TRBV25-1 with TRBJ2-7; D remains ambiguous. Per the germline V gene, CDR1 is MGHDK and CDR2 is SYGVNS. This CDR3 spans 13 amino acids. Trimming left V 5 bases short and J 4 bases short, with 12 bases between. DNA of the CDR3: TGTGCCAGCAGTTTTGGGAATAGGTACGAGCAGTACTTC. This sequence encodes CASSFGNRYEQYF.

The J gene is TRBJ2-5, the V gene TRBV11-2, with a weak D call TRBD1 (6 bases). Germline loops: CDR1 SGHAT, CDR2 FQNNGV. CDR3 length: 16 amino acids. V was cut by 4 bases and J by 1 base, with 16 bases left in between. CDR3 sequence reads: CASSSLIRQAQETQYF. CDR3 nucleotide sequence: TGTGCCAGCAGCTCCTTAATCCGACAGGCCCAAGAGACCCAGTACTTC.